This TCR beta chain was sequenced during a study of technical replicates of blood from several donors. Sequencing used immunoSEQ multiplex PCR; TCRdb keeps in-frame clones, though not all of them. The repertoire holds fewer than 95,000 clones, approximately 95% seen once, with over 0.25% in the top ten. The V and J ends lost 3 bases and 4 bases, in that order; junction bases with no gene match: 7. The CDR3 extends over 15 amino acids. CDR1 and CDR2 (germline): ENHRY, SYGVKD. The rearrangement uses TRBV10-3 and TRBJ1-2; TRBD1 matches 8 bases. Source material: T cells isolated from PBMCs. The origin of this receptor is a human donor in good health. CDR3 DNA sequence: TGTGCCATCAGTGACTTAGACAGGGGAGTCTATGGCTACACCTTC. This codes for CAISDLDRGVYGYTF.